What follows describes a single T cell receptor beta chain. Its antigen is not known. This specimen comes from a study of cytomegalovirus exposure and HLA in healthy donors. Notes on the study in general: Most sequenced TCRs were rare (though some public TCRs occurred in many donors).

CDR3 length: 14 amino acids. After removal of 6 bases from V and 4 bases from J, the junction contained 4 bases not matched to a gene. The germline V gene encodes CDR1 MNHNS and CDR2 SASEGT. The PCR made use of 60 Vbeta and 13 Jbeta primers. TCRdb's copy holds only in-frame clones and misses some; the assay was immunoSEQ multiplex PCR. The sample lists roughly 190,000 clones; 79% were seen once. The gene calls are TRBV6-1 and TRBJ2-3; 10 nucleotides agree with TRBD1. The TCR sequence derives from a woman in her fifties or sixties in good health and CMV-seronegative. The sequenced material came from PBMCs. The chain's CDR3 is CASSLTGGPDTQYF. CDR3 bases: TGTGCCAGCAGCCTGACAGGGGGCCCAGATACGCAGTATTTT.